The following is a T cell receptor (beta chain) sequence with its context. The antigen is unknown. Unique molecular identifiers were incorporated when the TCRbeta library was constructed. TCRdb passed the PCR reads through MiXCR, listing each CDR3 protein once. Of some 200,000 distinct CDR3 sequences listed, roughly 6.6% were seen once; the top ten hold just over 5.5%. The CDR3 sequence is 16 residues long. CDR1 and CDR2 from the germline V gene are SEHNR and FQNEAQ (reference sequence). The V and J ends lost 0 bases and 1 base respectively, with 13 bases between them. This specimen belongs to a study of T-cell reconstitution after alpha-beta-depleted transplantation in children. Study findings and constraints: Among T cells one year after transplant, newly produced cells accounted for most counts and diversity. By about two months after transplant, alpha-beta T cells reportedly arose from several hundred graft clones that had expanded.

This clonotype was obtained from a boy between 2 and 10 years old with acute lymphoblastic leukemia, due to receive a stem cell transplant. This chain uses TRBV7-9 with TRBJ2-7, with D hard to call. Specimen: PBMCs, collected before TCRalphabeta/CD19-depleted stem cell transplant. CDR3: CASSLAIRALSYEQYF. The CDR3 DNA reads TGTGCCAGCAGCTTAGCGATCCGGGCCCTATCCTACGAGCAGTACTTC.